These 18 T cell receptor beta chains came from one sample sequenced in a study of cytomegalovirus exposure and HLA in healthy donors (TCRdb year 2017). Libraries were built with the immunoSEQ multiplex PCR assay. A mixture of 60 forward primers for TCR Vbeta segments and 13 reverse primers for TCR Jbeta segments was used in the multiplex PCR. Imported from immuneACCESS, the table was reduced by TCRdb to in-frame sequences with V and J called. These copies leave out some clones; in studies compared against another copy, an unresolved V gene accounts for under half, and the cause of the remainder is not known. This sample's table contains about 160,000 clones. The ten largest clones take up under 2.5% of the sample. The sample taken for sequencing was PBMCs. These receptors came from a man between 25 and 39 years old in good health and CMV-seronegative.

The rearrangement links TRBV2 to TRBJ1-1; 9 bases align to TRBD1. The V segment lost 3 bases and the J segment 6 bases; nucleotides outside the gene matches: 8. The germline V gene encodes CDR1 SNHLY and CDR2 FYNNEI. The CDR3 contains 15 residues. CDR3 nucleotide sequence: TGTGCCAGCAGTGAGATGGGACAGGGATGGGCTGAAGCTTTCTTT. Translating gives CASSEMGQGWAEAFF.

This chain joins TRBV5-4 and TRBJ2-1; tentatively, D is TRBD2 (6 bases). Germline lookup yields CDR1 SGHNT and CDR2 YYREEE (reference sequence). Deletions cut 1 base from V and 7 bases from J, with 15 bases between. This CDR3 region has 15 residues. The CDR3 nucleotides read TGTGCCAGCAGCTTGAGGGGTAGCGGAAGAAATGAGCAGTTCTTC. It yields the protein CASSLRGSGRNEQFF.

About this clone itself: No DNA is shown, since the ends of the CDR3 on it are uncertain; the CDR3 is the one TCRdb lists. The chain combines TRBV27 with TRBJ2-7; the table assigns TRBD1, which was not confirmed against the DNA. Germline CDR1 is MNHEY and CDR2 is SMNVEV (reference sequence). The CDR3 numbers 15 amino acids, ends counted. CDR3 amino acids: CASSFFGQGSSEQYF.

The chain is built from TRBV30 and TRBJ1-2, with D perhaps TRBD1 (6 bases). This CDR3 contains 16 residues. From germline, CDR1 is GTSNPN and CDR2 SVGIG (reference sequence). Trimming took off 7 bases at V and 2 bases at J, with 23 bases between the two ends. CDR3 sequence reads: CAFDRGATLVNYGYTF. CDR3 sequence (DNA): TGTGCCTTCGACCGGGGGGCGACCTTAGTAAACTATGGCTACACCTTC.

The chain couples TRBV5-4 to TRBJ1-3; the D is unclear. Germline values: CDR1 SGHNT, CDR2 YYREEE (reference sequence). V lost 7 bases to trimming and J lost 0 bases, with 8 bases between them. This CDR3 has 13 residues. The CDR3, as DNA: TGTGCCAGCGGGCGGGACTCTGGAAACACCATATATTTT. Protein sequence: CASGRDSGNTIYF.

The chain couples TRBV4-1 to TRBJ1-2; 8 bases are a match to TRBD1. The J segment lost 7 bases and the V segment lost 4 bases, leaving 20 bases of the junction unmatched. The CDR3 covers 18 residues. Germline V CDR1 and CDR2: MGHRA, YSYEKL. The CDR3 DNA reads TGCGCCAGCAGCCCACCCCTAGGTCTGAGGACAGGGAAGGCTGGCTACACCTTC. Its protein is CASSPPLGLRTGKAGYTF.

This chain uses TRBV2 with TRBJ1-1; 8 bases align to TRBD1. V lost 5 bases, J lost 3 bases, and 5 bases stayed unmatched. CDR3 length: 14 residues. CDR1 and CDR2 (germline): SNHLY, FYNNEI. The CDR3 region is CASSLQGADTEAFF. CDR3 DNA sequence: TGTGCCAGCAGTCTTCAGGGGGCTGACACTGAAGCTTTCTTT.

The chain carries TRBV5-5 and TRBJ1-1; TRBD1 is a possible D gene (5 bases). The CDR3 contains 14 residues. Germline values: CDR1 SGHKS, CDR2 YYEKEE (reference sequence). The ends were cut back, 1 base at V and 3 bases at J, with 10 bases in the middle. The CDR3 coding sequence is TGTGCCAGCAGCTTGACCACGGGGGACACTGAAGCTTTCTTT. It is translated as CASSLTTGDTEAFF. Full variable domain (remainder filled in from reference TRBV5-5 and TRBJ1-1): DAGVTQSPTHLIKTRGQQVTLRCSPISGHKSVSWYQQVLGQGPQFIFQYYEKEERGRGNFPDRFSARQFPNYSSELNVNALLLGDSALYLCASSLTTGDTEAFFGQGTRLTVV.

The chain recombines TRBV19 with TRBJ1-2; TRBD1 matches at 11 bases. Germline CDR1 is LNHDA and CDR2 is SQIVND (reference sequence). There are 17 residues in the CDR3. J lost 3 bases, V lost 2 bases, and 8 bases had no gene match. The CDR3 spells CASSINWGTGGHYGYTF. CDR3 DNA: TGTGCCAGTAGTATAAATTGGGGGACAGGGGGTCACTATGGCTACACCTTC.

This chain connects TRBV9 to TRBJ1-2, with TRBD1 identical over 10 bases. CDR1 is SGDLS and CDR2 is YYNGEE in the germline V gene. CDR3 length: 16 residues. Trimming cost V 3 bases and J 2 bases; bases outside gene matches: 7. CDR3 coding DNA: TGTGCCAGCAGCGCCAGCCAGACAGGGGGCAACTATGGCTACACCTTC. Translating it yields CASSASQTGGNYGYTF.

The gene calls are TRBV28 and TRBJ1-4, with D possibly being TRBD1 (5 bases). The germline V gene encodes CDR1 MDHEN and CDR2 SYDVKM. V dropped 2 bases and J dropped 8 bases, with 18 bases sitting between them. This CDR3 comprises 16 residues. Here the CDR3 DNA reads TGTGCCAGCAGTTTACCCCCCGGCACAGCAGGGGAAAAACTGTTTTTT. Its protein product is CASSLPPGTAGEKLFF.

This chain uses TRBV5-8 with TRBJ2-1, with TRBD2 as a possible D gene (5 bases). CDR3 length: 16 residues. V gave up 4 bases and J gave up 4 bases, with 18 bases separating them. The germline gives CDR1 SGHTS, CDR2 YDEGEE. The CDR3 region is CASSRERVLGYNEQFF. CDR3 nucleotide sequence: TGTGCCAGCAGCCGGGAAAGAGTTCTCGGGTACAATGAGCAGTTCTTC.

The chain joins TRBV4-1 to TRBJ2-5, with 12 bases identical to TRBD2. The CDR3 is made up of 19 amino acids. Germline V gives CDR1 MGHRA, CDR2 YSYEKL. V lost 1 base and J lost 1; bases outside the gene matches: 10. CDR3 sequence (DNA): TGCGCCAGCAGCCAAGGACGGACTAGCGGGGCTTCCCTCCAAGAGACCCAGTACTTC. As protein: CASSQGRTSGASLQETQYF.

This rearrangement joins TRBV14 to TRBJ2-1; the match to TRBD2 covers 13 bases. The CDR3 is 15 residues long. Germline V gene sequence: CDR1 SGHDN, CDR2 FVKESK. The V gene end was trimmed by 4 bases and the J gene end by 12 bases; junction bases not matched to a gene: 9. CDR3 sequence (DNA): TGTGCCAGCAGCCTCCGGACTAGCGGGAGAGCGCGGCAGTTCTTC. Its translation is CASSLRTSGRARQFF. Based on the CDR3 plus reference TRBV14 and TRBJ2-1, the full variable domain is EAGVTQFPSHSVIEKGQTVTLRCDPISGHDNLYWYRRVMGKEIKFLLHFVKESKQDESGMPNNRFLAERTGGTYSTLKVQPAELEDSGVYFCASSLRTSGRARQFFGPGTRLTVL.

This rearrangement joins TRBV6-1 to TRBJ1-5; D gene ambiguous. Germline V lookup: CDR1 MNHNS, CDR2 SASEGT. The CDR3 is 15 residues long. The germline V and J ends were trimmed by 6 bases and 0 bases, with 12 bases remaining between them. The CDR3 sequence is CASSLRHDSNQPQHF. The CDR3 DNA sequence: TGTGCCAGCAGCTTACGACACGATAGCAATCAGCCCCAGCATTTT.

This chain uses TRBV30 with TRBJ2-7; possible D gene TRBD2, 5 bases. Germline values: CDR1 GTSNPN, CDR2 SVGIG (reference sequence). The CDR3 totals 13 residues. Trimming removed 2 bases from V and 0 bases from J, with 8 bases in between. CDR3 region: CAWSPGVSYEQYF. DNA for the CDR3: TGTGCCTGGAGTCCCGGGGTCTCCTACGAGCAGTACTTC.

The chain employs TRBV5-1 and TRBJ2-1; D not resolved. CDR1 and CDR2 (germline): SGHRS, YFSETQ. V shed 3 bases and J shed 0 bases, with 10 bases lying between them. The length of the CDR3 is 15 residues. In DNA form, the CDR3 reads TGCGCCAGCAGCTCCGACGGAGCCTCCTACAATGAGCAGTTCTTC. As protein: CASSSDGASYNEQFF.

The V gene is TRBV5-5, the J gene TRBJ2-2; D may be TRBD1 (6 bases). Trimming stripped 4 bases from V and 0 bases from J, with 10 bases between. Germline V CDR1 and CDR2: SGHKS, YYEKEE (reference sequence). The length of the CDR3 is 15 residues. CDR3 in DNA: TGTGCCAGCAGCCTCCGGGACACGAACACCGGGGAGCTGTTTTTT. Residues: CASSLRDTNTGELFF.